These 26 T cell receptor beta chains share one sample of origin, sequenced in a study of vaccination and CD4 T cells after COVID-19. Treatment: approximately 9-day PBMC culture with coronavirus spike peptide pools or control peptides (ViraFEST assay). Cultured CD4+ T cells had their DNA profiled by the Oncomine TCR Beta short-read assay. TCRdb passed the PCR reads through MiXCR, listing each CDR3 protein once. The data contain roughly 16,000 distinct CDR3 sequences, roughly 76% of them singletons. These receptors lack a known antigen. The sample consisted of CD4+ T cells from blood, cultured in vitro. These receptors came from a human donor who had recovered from COVID-19.

J is TRBJ2-1 and V is TRBV7-8; possibly TRBD2 for D (5 bases). The germline V gene has CDR1 SGHVS and CDR2 FQNEAQ. The V and J ends lost 1 base and 1 base respectively, with 14 bases between them. This CDR3 is built from 17 residues. The chain's CDR3 is CASSLVPRGPSYNEQFF. The CDR3 region has the DNA TGTGCCAGCAGCTTAGTTCCCCGCGGGCCTTCCTACAATGAGCAGTTCTTC.

This clonotype has more than one count but fewer than ten. The chain joins TRBV27 to TRBJ1-2; D remains ambiguous. CDR3 length equals 13 residues. Germline V gene data show CDR1 as MNHEY and CDR2 as SMNVEV (reference sequence). The V gene lost 1 base and the J gene lost 3 bases, with 6 bases spanning the gap. The CDR3 DNA is TGTGCCAGCAGTTTATACAGTTACTATGGCTACACCTTC. Its translation is CASSLYSYYGYTF.

This clonotype was found a few times. The V and J genes are TRBV28 and TRBJ1-5, with a weak D call TRBD1 (5 bases). Germline values: CDR1 MDHEN, CDR2 SYDVKM. V lost 2 bases and J 5 bases, leaving 13 bases between the germline ends. The CDR3 totals 15 residues. CDR3 DNA sequence: TGTGCCAGCAGTTTAAGGGGTGGGAGGTATCAGCCCCAGCATTTT. This sequence encodes CASSLRGGRYQPQHF.

V usage is TRBV27 and J usage is TRBJ2-3; no clear D. Germline V gene lookup returns CDR1 MNHEY and CDR2 SMNVEV (reference sequence). The CDR3 runs to 15 residues. The V and J ends lost 0 bases and 3 bases respectively, with 10 bases between them. CDR3 sequence reads: CASSLSVVTTDTQYF. CDR3 nucleotide sequence: TGTGCCAGCAGTTTATCGGTCGTAACGACAGATACGCAGTATTTT.

This clonotype was seen a few times. This chain connects TRBV27 to TRBJ1-2, with 7 nucleotides matching TRBD1. Trimming cost V 5 bases and J 4 bases; bases outside gene matches: 7. CDR3 length: 14 residues. Germline-derived CDR1 and CDR2 are MNHEY and SMNVEV (reference sequence). CDR3 DNA: TGTGCCAGCAGTGTGCCGGGACAGCCCTATGGCTACACCTTC. The encoded protein is CASSVPGQPYGYTF.

This sequence joins TRBV20-1 and TRBJ1-2, with 9 bases fitting TRBD1. Germline CDR1 reads DFQATT; CDR2 reads SNEGSKA (reference sequence). The CDR3 runs to 16 residues. V gave up 6 bases and J gave up 6 bases; unmatched junction bases: 17. The CDR3 sequence: CSAPERGDRGKHGYTF. The DNA for the CDR3 is TGCAGTGCCCCCGAGCGTGGTGACAGGGGGAAGCATGGCTACACCTTC.

A few counts support this clonotype. This chain uses TRBV20-1 with TRBJ1-6; D remains unclear. The CDR3 totals 11 residues. CDR1 DFQATT and CDR2 SNEGSKA come from the germline V gene (reference sequence). The V end lost 0 bases, the J end lost 14 bases, and 8 bases lay between the germline ends. The CDR3 loop is CSARDRLTLHF. The CDR3, as DNA: TGCAGTGCTAGAGATCGATTGACCCTCCACTTT.

Here the CDR3 DNA reads TGTGCCAGCAGCCCCAAAAGGGGCACTGAAGCTTTCTTT. As protein: CASSPKRGTEAFF. The rearrangement joins TRBV7-6 to TRBJ1-1; a weak D match, TRBD1 (5 bases). V was pared by 5 bases and J by 4 bases, with 11 bases between. The V gene's germline CDR1 is SGHVS and CDR2 FNYEAQ. The CDR3 covers 13 residues. The whole variable domain, filled in from reference TRBV7-6 and TRBJ1-1, reads GAGVSQSPRYKVTKRGQDVALRCDPISGHVSLYWYRQALGQGPEFLTYFNYEAQQDKSGLPNDRFSAERPEGSISTLTIQRTEQRDSAMYRCASSPKRGTEAFFGQGTRLTVV.

This chain joins TRBV24-1 and TRBJ2-1; D is ambiguous. The CDR3 spans 15 residues. Per germline, CDR1 KGHDR and CDR2 SFDVKD. V lost 2 bases and J 7 bases, leaving 14 bases between the germline ends. CDR3 sequence reads: CATSDWKGTRNEQFF. CDR3 DNA: TGTGCCACCAGTGATTGGAAGGGCACGCGTAATGAGCAGTTCTTC.

This clonotype was observed a handful of times. This CDR3 reads CASSLQGAGIGQPQHF. In nucleotides, the CDR3 is TGTGCCAGCAGCTTACAGGGGGCAGGGATAGGTCAGCCCCAGCATTTT. This chain joins TRBV7-9 and TRBJ1-5, with 8 bases matching TRBD1. Per germline, CDR1 SEHNR and CDR2 FQNEAQ (reference sequence). V trimming: 2 bases; J trimming: 6 bases; junction bases outside the gene matches: 9. CDR3 size: 16 residues.

The rearrangement joins TRBV6-5 to TRBJ1-1; no reliable D call. CDR1 and CDR2 (germline): MNHEY, SVGAGI. This CDR3 is 12 amino acids long. V gave up 2 bases and J gave up 0 bases, with 1 base separating them. CDR3 in DNA: TGTGCCAGCAGTTACGTGAACACTGAAGCTTTCTTT. Its protein product is CASSYVNTEAFF.

Judged by abundance, this clonotype is medium-sized. The chain combines TRBV7-2 with TRBJ2-3; D not certain. Germline loops: CDR1 SGHTA, CDR2 FQGNSA. The CDR3 covers 15 residues. V dropped 3 bases and J dropped 0 bases, with 10 bases sitting between them. Here the CDR3 DNA reads TGTGCCAGCAGCTTCGTGTATTTGAGCACAGATACGCAGTATTTT. Amino acid sequence: CASSFVYLSTDTQYF.

The V and J genes are TRBV7-9 and TRBJ2-7; unclear D gene. CDR1 is SEHNR, CDR2 FQNEAQ, per germline (reference sequence). CDR3 size: 14 residues. V lost 0 bases and J lost 2, with 8 bases in between. The CDR3 DNA reads as TGTGCCAGCAGCTTAGCGGACGGGCCCTACGAGCAGTACTTC. It specifies CASSLADGPYEQYF.

This chain uses TRBV20-1 with TRBJ1-5, with D possibly being TRBD1 (5 bases). Germline CDR1 is DFQATT and CDR2 is SNEGSKA (reference sequence). Trimming took off 1 base at V and 7 bases at J, with 17 bases between the two ends. There are 15 residues in the CDR3. CDR3 DNA: TGCAGTGCTAGAGTGCAGGTTGGGGCATGGCAGCCCCAGCATTTT. Translated, it gives CSARVQVGAWQPQHF.

The chain is built from TRBV27 and TRBJ1-1; 7 bases match TRBD1. Germline CDR1 is MNHEY and CDR2 is SMNVEV (reference sequence). V lost 4 bases, J lost 5 bases, and 10 bases stayed unmatched. The length of the CDR3 is 15 residues. The CDR3, as DNA: TGTGCCAGCAGTTCCGAACAGGGGCGTAGGACTGAAGCTTTCTTT. Encoded protein: CASSSEQGRRTEAFF.

V and J are TRBV19 and TRBJ1-5; D ambiguous. The germline V gene encodes CDR1 LNHDA and CDR2 SQIVND (reference sequence). The CDR3 length is 18 residues. Trimming left V 8 bases short and J 0 bases short, with 23 bases between. The chain's CDR3 is CASGIKFGLLSSNQPQHF. The CDR3 bases are TGTGCCAGTGGAATCAAGTTCGGGCTCCTATCTAGCAATCAGCCCCAGCATTTT.

This CDR3 reads CSARDRQRYQETQYF. In DNA, the CDR3 is TGCAGTGCTAGAGACCGACAGAGGTACCAAGAGACCCAGTACTTC. This chain joins TRBV20-1 and TRBJ2-5; perhaps TRBD1 as D (5 bases). The germline V and J ends were trimmed by 0 bases and 0 bases, with 11 bases remaining between them. The germline CDR1 and CDR2 sequences are DFQATT and SNEGSKA (reference sequence). This CDR3 spans 15 amino acids.

V usage is TRBV20-1 and J usage is TRBJ1-3, with D unclear. The ends were cut back, 3 bases at V and 0 bases at J, with 6 bases in the middle. The CDR3 length is 13 residues. Germline V CDR1 and CDR2: DFQATT, SNEGSKA (reference sequence). CDR3 region: CSASRSSGNTIYF. The CDR3 nucleotides read TGCAGTGCTAGTAGAAGCTCTGGAAACACCATATATTTT.

The CDR3 DNA is TGTGCCAGCGGCCGCTGGGGTTGGGGCTACACCTTC. This codes for CASGRWGWGYTF. The chain is built from TRBV28 and TRBJ1-2; D not resolved. The CDR3 extends over 12 amino acids. V lost 8 bases and J 8 bases, leaving 15 bases between the germline ends. Germline-derived CDR1 and CDR2 are MDHEN and SYDVKM.

V and J are TRBV15 and TRBJ1-5; 7 nucleotides match TRBD1. The junction had 5 bases not matched to a gene; V was cut back by 5 bases and J by 1 base. Germline values: CDR1 LNHNV, CDR2 YYDKDF (reference sequence). The CDR3 runs 15 residues. CDR3 bases: TGTGCCACCAGCGGTTGGACAGGAAGCAATCAGCCCCAGCATTTT. This encodes CATSGWTGSNQPQHF.

This rearrangement joins TRBV27 to TRBJ1-5; 7 positions match TRBD1. There are 13 residues in the CDR3. The ends lost 8 bases at V and 7 bases at J; junction bases unmatched: 8. Per germline, CDR1 MNHEY and CDR2 SMNVEV (reference sequence). The CDR3 loop reads CASFGQARQPQHF. As DNA, the CDR3 is TGTGCCAGCTTTGGACAGGCGCGGCAGCCCCAGCATTTT.

V usage is TRBV24-1 and J usage is TRBJ1-5; D not certain. Germline values: CDR1 KGHDR, CDR2 SFDVKD. CDR3 size: 17 residues. V shed 2 bases and J shed 2 bases, with 15 bases lying between them. The CDR3 loop reads CATSDSTRLDGNQPQHF. DNA for the CDR3: TGTGCCACCAGTGATTCGACAAGACTTGATGGCAATCAGCCCCAGCATTTT.

This chain connects TRBV27 to TRBJ2-2; 9 nucleotides match TRBD1. The CDR3 consists of 15 residues. CDR1 is MNHEY and CDR2 is SMNVEV in the germline V gene (reference sequence). V was clipped by 6 bases and J by 3 bases; unmatched bases: 5. The CDR3 region has the DNA TGTGCCAGCAGGGGTCGACAGGGGGACACCGGGGAGCTGTTTTTT. Encoded protein: CASRGRQGDTGELFF.

The J gene is TRBJ2-7, the V gene TRBV6-1, with 8 positions matching TRBD1. Germline CDR1 and CDR2: MNHNS and SASEGT. CDR3 size: 14 residues. Trimming at V came to 7 bases and at J to 6 bases, leaving 11 bases not matched to a gene. The CDR3 coding sequence is TGTGCCAGCACCAAGGACAGGGTAAGGGGCGAGCAGTACTTC. Amino acid sequence: CASTKDRVRGEQYF.

The sample holds one count of this clonotype. A read error may account for a junction end that differs from germline. V usage is TRBV27 and J usage is TRBJ1-5, with D possibly being TRBD1 (6 bases). The CDR3 spans 15 residues. Germline assignment: CDR1 MNHEY and CDR2 SMNVEV (reference sequence). The CDR3 nucleotides read TGTGCCAGCAGTCTATCAGACAGGTTGAGTCAGCCCCAGCATTTT. It encodes CASSLSDRLSQPQHF.

The chain links TRBV19 to TRBJ1-5, with TRBD1 identical over 7 bases. This CDR3 spans 15 amino acids. J lost 3 bases, V lost 1 base, and 3 bases had no gene match. Germline CDR1 LNHDA, CDR2 SQIVND (reference sequence). The CDR3 coding sequence is TGTGCCAGTAGTATAGGAGGGACAGTCAATCAGCCCCAGCATTTT. Residues: CASSIGGTVNQPQHF.